This T cell receptor (beta chain) comes out of a study of cytomegalovirus exposure and HLA in healthy donors. TCRdb's copy holds only in-frame clones and misses some; the assay was immunoSEQ multiplex PCR. The sample includes under 350,000 clones, about 86% seen only once; the top ten take more than 0.8%. This CDR3 spans 14 amino acids. V was pared by 5 bases and J by 0 bases, with 9 bases between. Germline V lookup: CDR1 SNHLY, CDR2 FYNNEI. The TCR was taken from a woman aged 18-30 years in good health and CMV-seronegative. The sample comprised PBMCs. The chain joins TRBV2 to TRBJ2-3; possible D gene TRBD2, 5 bases. CDR3 residues: CASSRGLSTDTQYF. The CDR3 DNA reads as TGTGCCAGCAGTAGAGGGTTAAGCACAGATACGCAGTATTTT.